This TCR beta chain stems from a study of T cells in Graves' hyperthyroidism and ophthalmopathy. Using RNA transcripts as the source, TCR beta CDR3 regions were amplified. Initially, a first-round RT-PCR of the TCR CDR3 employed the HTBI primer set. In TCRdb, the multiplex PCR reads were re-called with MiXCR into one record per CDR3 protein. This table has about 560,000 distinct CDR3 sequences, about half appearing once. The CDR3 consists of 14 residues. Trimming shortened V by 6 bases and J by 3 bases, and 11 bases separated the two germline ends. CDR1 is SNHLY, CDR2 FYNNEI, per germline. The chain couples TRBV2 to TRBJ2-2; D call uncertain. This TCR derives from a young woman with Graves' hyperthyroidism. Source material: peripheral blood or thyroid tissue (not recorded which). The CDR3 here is CASSLNKYTGELFF. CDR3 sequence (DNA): TGTGCCAGCAGCTTGAACAAGTACACCGGGGAGCTGTTTTTT.